The 27 T cell receptor beta chains below all came from one sample that was sequenced in a study of response to subunit inactivated influenza vaccine. TCRdb itself ran the RT-PCR reads through MiXCR, one entry per CDR3 protein. The sample has roughly 460,000 distinct CDR3 sequences; 11% are singletons. This specimen was PBMCs from blood, taken roughly 47 days after vaccination. The receptors originated from a man in his forties or fifties who received an inactivated influenza vaccine.

This clonotype was counted between two and nine times. The CDR3 DNA reads as TGTGCCATCAGTGATCAAGGGCTAGCGACAGGGGAGCAGTTCTTC. Amino acid sequence: CAISDQGLATGEQFF. The V and J genes are TRBV10-3 and TRBJ2-1, with D perhaps matching TRBD1 (7 bases). The V gene lost 3 bases and the J gene lost 10 bases, with 19 bases spanning the gap. This CDR3 has 15 residues. Germline loops: CDR1 ENHRY, CDR2 SYGVKD.

The rearrangement links TRBV6-5 to TRBJ2-7, with D perhaps given as TRBD1 or TRBD2 (5 bases each). This CDR3 has 13 residues. Germline V CDR1 and CDR2: MNHEY, SVGAGI. V was cut by 2 bases and J by 4 bases, with 9 bases left in between. The CDR3 loop is CASSYQGAYEQYF. The CDR3 DNA sequence: TGTGCCAGCAGTTACCAGGGAGCATACGAGCAGTACTTC.

In its sample, this clonotype was seen a few times. The V gene is TRBV3-1, the J gene TRBJ2-5; 7 bases line up with TRBD2. The CDR3 spans 15 residues. Germline V gene lookup returns CDR1 LGHDT and CDR2 YNNKEL (reference sequence). The J segment lost 4 bases and the V segment lost 2 bases, leaving 7 bases of the junction unmatched. In DNA, the CDR3 is TGTGCCAGCAGCCAACTAGCGGAGGGAACAGAGACCCAGTACTTC. Translation: CASSQLAEGTETQYF.

This clonotype was seen repeatedly, ten times or more. The CDR3 DNA reads TGCATTCCGAAGCGGGAGAAGGATCTCGAGCAGTACTTC. Translating it yields CIPKREKDLEQYF. V is TRBV20-1 and J is TRBJ2-7; 8 bases are a match to TRBD2. Germline V CDR1 and CDR2: DFQATT, SNEGSKA (reference sequence). The CDR3 runs to 13 residues.

This clonotype has a count of ten or more. V gene TRBV11-2 combines with J gene TRBJ2-1; D might be TRBD1 (6 bases). Trimming took 3 bases from V and 8 from J, leaving 20 bases between them. The CDR3 runs 16 residues. The V gene's germline CDR1 is SGHAT and CDR2 FQNNGV. The CDR3 nucleotides are TGTGCCAGCAGCTTCAATACAGGGACAATAATCGATGAGCAGTTCTTC. Translating gives CASSFNTGTIIDEQFF.

This clonotype was counted at least ten times. V gene TRBV12-3 or TRBV12-4 combines with J gene TRBJ2-7; D uncertain. V was clipped by 3 bases and J by 3 bases, with 6 bases between them. The CDR3 sequence is 12 residues long. CDR3: CASSFRYYEQYF. For the CDR3, the DNA is TGTGCCAGCAGTTTCCGATACTACGAGCAGTACTTC.

This clonotype was counted between two and nine times. The J gene is TRBJ1-3, the V gene TRBV4-2, with TRBD1 matching 12 bases. The germline CDR1 and CDR2 sequences are LGHNA and YNFKEQ. After removal of 0 bases from V and 0 bases from J, the junction contained 9 bases not matched to a gene. This CDR3 has 20 amino acids. In DNA form, the CDR3 reads TGTGCCAGCAGCCAAGATCCGGGGACAGGGGGCCAACGCTCTGGAAACACCATATATTTT. Its translation: CASSQDPGTGGQRSGNTIYF.

This clonotype was seen many times. J is TRBJ2-3 and V is TRBV12-3 or TRBV12-4; 8 bases are shared with TRBD2. V dropped 5 bases and J dropped 4; count of bases not matched to a gene: 5. The CDR3 extends over 14 amino acids. The CDR3 region has the DNA TGTGCCAGCAGTCTAGGGACTAGAGCAGATACGCAGTATTTT. Its protein is CASSLGTRADTQYF.

The chain uses TRBV12-3 or TRBV12-4 and TRBJ2-1; TRBD1 matches at 9 bases. The CDR3 covers 17 residues. With V trimmed by 5 bases and J by 6 bases, 14 bases remained unmatched. The DNA for the CDR3 is TGTGCCAGCAGTCCTCGTCGAGACAGGGGGTTGCGCAATGAGCAGTTCTTC. Translation gives CASSPRRDRGLRNEQFF.

The sample holds many counts of this clonotype. The rearrangement uses TRBV4-3 and TRBJ2-2; D might be TRBD1 (6 bases). The CDR3 length is 16 residues. Trimming took 4 bases from V and 8 from J, leaving 20 bases between them. CDR1 is LGHNA, CDR2 YSLEER, per germline. CDR3 amino acids: CASSRGQFGSSGELFF. The CDR3 DNA reads as TGCGCCAGCAGCCGAGGACAGTTTGGGTCTTCTGGGGAGCTGTTTTTT.

This clonotype was found a few times. The chain recombines TRBV7-8 with TRBJ2-7; 12 bases map to TRBD2. Trimming at V came to 2 bases and at J to 6 bases, leaving 8 bases not matched to a gene. Germline V CDR1 and CDR2: SGHVS, FQNEAQ. The CDR3 is 16 amino acids. The CDR3 DNA reads as TGTGCCAGCAGCTTACGATGGGCTAGCGGGGGGGGCGAGCAGTACTTC. Amino acids: CASSLRWASGGGEQYF.

This clonotype turned up a few times. This chain connects TRBV7-2 to TRBJ2-7; 12 bases line up with TRBD2. The CDR3 has 17 amino acids. Germline CDR1 and CDR2: SGHTA and FQGNSA. With V trimmed by 4 bases and J by 7 bases, 14 bases remained unmatched. This chain's CDR3 is CASSSTSGGVGEGEQYF. The CDR3 bases are TGTGCCAGCAGCTCGACTAGCGGGGGAGTGGGGGAAGGGGAGCAGTACTTC.

In this sample, this clonotype turned up many times. This sequence joins TRBV4-2 and TRBJ2-3; 9 nucleotides match TRBD2. The germline gives CDR1 LGHNA, CDR2 YNFKEQ. There are 17 residues in the CDR3. Germline trimming cut 0 bases from V and 1 base from J; bases unmatched to any gene: 5. The CDR3 loop reads CASSQDAGGPGTDTQYF. The DNA of the CDR3 is TGTGCCAGCAGCCAAGATGCGGGAGGGCCCGGCACAGATACGCAGTATTTT.

The V call is TRBV15, the J call TRBJ2-7; D is perhaps TRBD2 (5 bases). The CDR3 covers 15 residues. Trimming stripped 0 bases from V and 5 bases from J, with 14 bases between. CDR1 and CDR2 (germline): LNHNV, YYDKDF (reference sequence). This CDR3 is CATSRDHVATNEQYF. The CDR3 nucleotides are TGTGCCACCAGCAGAGATCATGTAGCGACAAACGAGCAGTACTTC.

This clonotype showed up many times. The chain joins TRBV7-2 to TRBJ2-3, with D unresolved. The CDR3 extends over 14 amino acids. Trimming took off 3 bases at V and 2 bases at J, with 9 bases between the two ends. Germline loops: CDR1 SGHTA, CDR2 FQGNSA. The CDR3 loop reads CASSFGYSTDTQYF. CDR3 DNA sequence: TGTGCCAGCAGCTTTGGCTATTCCACAGATACGCAGTATTTT.

The table lists this clonotype with a few counts. J is TRBJ2-1 and V is TRBV20-1; D might be TRBD2 (6 bases). Germline lookup yields CDR1 DFQATT and CDR2 SNEGSKA (reference sequence). Trimming stripped 6 bases from V and 8 bases from J, with 11 bases between. This CDR3 comprises 11 residues. CDR3 nucleotide sequence: TGCAGTGCGAGGAGGGGATATGAGCAGTTCTTC. Its protein is CSARRGYEQFF.

The rearrangement joins TRBV27 to TRBJ2-5; D ambiguous. This CDR3 spans 14 amino acids. V dropped 3 bases and J dropped 0 bases, with 8 bases sitting between them. The germline V gene encodes CDR1 MNHEY and CDR2 SMNVEV (reference sequence). CDR3 sequence (DNA): TGTGCCAGCAGTTTGTTGGCAGACCAAGAGACCCAGTACTTC. This sequence encodes CASSLLADQETQYF.

This clonotype showed up just a few times. The CDR3 region is CATSREGTSGRYF. CDR3 in DNA: TGTGCCACCAGCAGAGAAGGCACTAGCGGAAGGTACTTC. The genes are TRBV15 and TRBJ2-7, with 8 bases matching TRBD2. This CDR3 contains 13 residues. Germline loops: CDR1 LNHNV, CDR2 YYDKDF (reference sequence). The V segment lost 0 bases and the J segment 12 bases; nucleotides outside the gene matches: 7.

Ten or more counts support this clonotype. This chain links TRBV6-2 or TRBV6-3 with TRBJ2-7; maybe TRBD1 (6 bases). The CDR3 has 14 residues. The V gene's germline CDR1 is MNHEY and CDR2 SVGEGT. V was shortened by 8 bases and J by 1 base, with 15 bases between the two germline ends. CDR3 sequence reads: CASWGGQTSYEQYF. Here the CDR3 DNA reads TGTGCCAGCTGGGGCGGACAGACGTCCTACGAGCAGTACTTC.

A few counts support this clonotype. The chain couples TRBV12-3 or TRBV12-4 to TRBJ2-5, with TRBD2 matching over 10 bases. This CDR3 spans 15 amino acids. Trimming took 6 bases from V and 3 from J; bases not matched to a gene: 7. CDR3 bases: TGTGCCAGCAGGCCCAGCGGGGGGGTTAAAGAGACCCAGTACTTC. Translated: CASRPSGGVKETQYF.

This clonotype has more than one count but fewer than ten. The V and J genes are TRBV20-1 and TRBJ1-1; D is unresolved. Between the trimmed V and J ends, which lost 0 bases and 2 bases, there was a span of 10 bases. The CDR3 length is 14 residues. Per germline, CDR1 DFQATT and CDR2 SNEGSKA (reference sequence). CDR3 in amino acids: CSARERHINTEAFF. In DNA, the CDR3 is TGCAGTGCTAGAGAAAGGCATATAAACACTGAAGCTTTCTTT.

This clonotype has ten or more counts. The chain combines TRBV7-9 with TRBJ1-2, with D unresolved. CDR1 is SEHNR, CDR2 FQNEAQ, per germline (reference sequence). The CDR3 consists of 13 residues. Trimming left V 0 bases short and J 8 bases short, with 10 bases between. CDR3 in amino acids: CASSLAWGGGYTF. CDR3 DNA: TGTGCCAGCAGCTTAGCATGGGGTGGCGGCTACACCTTC.

There are many counts of this clonotype. J is TRBJ2-5 and V is TRBV7-2; D is uncertain. V was clipped by 1 base and J by 2 bases, with 8 bases between them. Germline assignment: CDR1 SGHTA and CDR2 FQGNSA. CDR3 size: 14 residues. The CDR3 is CASSLEGPQETQYF. In DNA, the CDR3 is TGTGCCAGCAGCTTAGAAGGGCCGCAAGAGACCCAGTACTTC.

This rearrangement joins TRBV6-1 to TRBJ1-1; D uncertain. CDR1 and CDR2 (germline): MNHNS, SASEGT. CDR3 size: 15 residues. V dropped 5 bases and J dropped 0 bases, with 13 bases sitting between them. CDR3 loop: CASSQIRRLNTEAFF. CDR3 nucleotide sequence: TGTGCCAGCAGTCAAATTCGACGGTTGAACACTGAAGCTTTCTTT.

This clonotype was seen ten or more times. The rearrangement joins TRBV10-3 to TRBJ1-6; 9 bases are shared with TRBD1. CDR3 length equals 15 residues. J was trimmed by 8 bases and V by 4 bases; bases with no gene match: 6. The V gene's germline CDR1 is ENHRY and CDR2 SYGVKD. The CDR3, as DNA: TGTGCCATCAGTGTGTCGGGACAGGGCGATTCACCCCTCCACTTT. Amino acids: CAISVSGQGDSPLHF.

This clonotype was counted many times. The chain joins TRBV6-4 to TRBJ1-1; D is unresolved. CDR1 is MRHNA and CDR2 is SNTAGT in the germline V gene. Trimming shortened V by 0 bases and J by 1 base, and 3 bases separated the two germline ends. CDR3 length equals 13 residues. The CDR3 region is CASSDSENTEAFF. Written as DNA, the CDR3 is TGTGCCAGCAGTGACTCGGAGAACACTGAAGCTTTCTTT.

This chain links TRBV7-2 with TRBJ2-3; 9 bases are a match to TRBD1. Germline V CDR1 and CDR2: SGHTA, FQGNSA. The trim removed 4 bases at V and 6 bases at J, leaving 2 bases unmatched. There are 13 residues in the CDR3. CDR3 region: CASSSGQGDTQYF. The CDR3 region has the DNA TGTGCCAGCAGCTCCGGACAGGGGGATACGCAGTATTTT.